One sample yielded the 7 T cell receptor beta chains listed below, sequenced in a study of blood T cell repertoires in COVID-19 (dated by TCRdb to 2018 to 2021). The library was obtained by the immunoSEQ multiplex PCR assay. TCRdb limited this immuneACCESS table to in-frame rearrangements with V and J called. A share of clones is missing; checked studies link under half to unresolved V genes, and the rest is unexplained. A total of about 350,000 clones appear in this sample, over 85% of them only once. Of the sample, about 3.9% is held by the ten largest clones. The sequenced sample consisted of peripheral blood. The receptor source for this set is an older woman with COVID-19, enrolled during active disease.

This sequence joins TRBV7-2 and TRBJ1-1; maybe TRBD1 (6 bases). V gave up 5 bases and J gave up 1 base, with 11 bases separating them. Germline V gene data show CDR1 as SGHTA and CDR2 as FQGNSA. CDR3 size: 14 residues. The CDR3 DNA is TGTGCCAGCAGCCTTACGACAGGGAACACTGAAGCTTTCTTT. Translation: CASSLTTGNTEAFF.

V and J are TRBV28 and TRBJ1-2, with a weak D call TRBD1 (6 bases). Between the trimmed V and J ends, which lost 11 bases and 9 bases, there was a span of 16 bases. CDR1 is MDHEN, CDR2 SYDVKM, per germline. The CDR3 runs 11 residues. CDR3 nucleotides: TGTGCCTTGGGCGCAGGGGAGCGCTACACCTTC. Encoded protein: CALGAGERYTF.

This clone was found once. The chain is built from TRBV5-4 and TRBJ1-4, with D maybe TRBD1 (6 bases). This CDR3 spans 15 amino acids. Trimming stripped 4 bases from V and 7 bases from J, with 17 bases between. CDR1 SGHNT and CDR2 YYREEE come from the germline V gene (reference sequence). The CDR3 DNA sequence: TGTGCCAGCAGCCGATCCGGGGGGGCCACTGAAAAACTGTTTTTT. It codes for CASSRSGGATEKLFF.

The V and J genes are TRBV6-6 and TRBJ1-1; D ambiguous. The germline V and J ends were trimmed by 3 bases and 2 bases, with 13 bases remaining between them. CDR3 length equals 15 residues. Germline-derived CDR1 and CDR2 are MNHNY and SVGAGI (reference sequence). DNA of the CDR3: TGTGCCAGCAGTTATTCCGACACAGTAAACACTGAAGCTTTCTTT. The encoded protein is CASSYSDTVNTEAFF.

This clone has a handful of counts. The CDR3 sequence is CASSKDTGGFYEQYF. The CDR3 DNA reads as TGTGCCAGCAGCAAAGACACAGGTGGATTCTACGAGCAGTACTTC. This chain connects TRBV7-8 to TRBJ2-7, with D possibly TRBD1 on 5 matching bases. Trimming took off 5 bases at V and 3 bases at J, with 17 bases between the two ends. Germline V gene data show CDR1 as SGHVS and CDR2 as FQNEAQ. This CDR3 has 15 amino acids.

The V and J genes are TRBV6-5 and TRBJ1-4; D not certain. The germline V gene encodes CDR1 MNHEY and CDR2 SVGAGI. The V end lost 0 bases, the J end lost 8 bases, and 13 bases lay between the germline ends. The CDR3 contains 15 residues. CDR3 region: CASSYSNAGREKLFF. The DNA for the CDR3 is TGTGCCAGCAGTTACTCGAACGCAGGAAGGGAAAAACTGTTTTTT.

The genes are TRBV9 and TRBJ1-3; 7 nucleotides agree with TRBD1. The length of the CDR3 is 15 residues. The germline V gene encodes CDR1 SGDLS and CDR2 YYNGEE. Trimming at V came to 4 bases and at J to 0 bases, leaving 4 bases not matched to a gene. CDR3 region: CASSSQGDSGNTIYF. The CDR3 DNA reads as TGTGCCAGCAGCTCCCAGGGGGACTCTGGAAACACCATATATTTT.